This record concerns one T cell receptor (beta chain) sequence. No antigen is known for it. Trimming cost V 2 bases and J 5 bases; bases outside gene matches: 9. In germline, CDR1 is SGHTA, CDR2 FQGTGA. CDR3 length: 17 residues. This sample was included in a study of vaccination and CD4 T cells after COVID-19. Treatment given: approximately nine-day PBMC culture with coronavirus spike peptide pools or control peptides (ViraFEST assay). ViraFEST sequenced TCRs after peptide-pool expansion of antigen-specific T cells. Before Alpha, Beta and Delta appeared in the US, convalescents tested positive (March–December 2020). An Oncomine TCR Beta short-read assay was used to sequence the DNA from cultured CD4+ T cells. Using the QIAamp micro DNA kit, genomic DNA was extracted from the CD4+ T cells that had been cultured. Using its own MiXCR run on the PCR reads, TCRdb lists one record per CDR3 protein. The data contain roughly 15,000 distinct CDR3 sequences, roughly 31% of them seen just once; the ten biggest clones take up roughly 15%.

The receptor was derived from a human donor with COVID-19. The chain has TRBV7-3 and TRBJ2-5, with 12 nucleotides matching TRBD2. The sample was cultured CD4+ T cells from blood. The CDR3 DNA reads TGTGCCAGCAGCTTATCGGCTAGCGGGGGGGCCAGGGAGACCCAGTACTTC. Translating gives CASSLSASGGARETQYF.